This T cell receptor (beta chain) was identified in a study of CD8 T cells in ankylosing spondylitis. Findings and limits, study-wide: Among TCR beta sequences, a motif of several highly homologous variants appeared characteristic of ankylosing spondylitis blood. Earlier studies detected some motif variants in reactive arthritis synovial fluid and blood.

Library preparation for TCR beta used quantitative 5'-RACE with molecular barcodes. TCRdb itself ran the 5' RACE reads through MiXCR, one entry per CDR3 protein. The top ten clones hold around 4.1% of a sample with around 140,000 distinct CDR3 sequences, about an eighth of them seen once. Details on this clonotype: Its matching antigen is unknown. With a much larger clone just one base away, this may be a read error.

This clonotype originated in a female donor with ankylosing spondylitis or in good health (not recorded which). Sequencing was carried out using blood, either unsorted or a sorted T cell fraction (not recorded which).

In DNA form, the CDR3 reads TGCGCCAGCCGCTTGGTACAGCAGGAAGAGACCCAGTACTTC. Protein sequence: CASRLVQQEETQYF. The rearrangement joins TRBV5-1 to TRBJ2-5; D ambiguous. The CDR3 length is 14 residues. Germline assignment: CDR1 SGHRS and CDR2 YFSETQ.